The source of this T cell receptor beta chain is a study of type 1 regulatory T cells. The V end was cut by 4 bases, the J end by 15 bases, with 20 bases between. Germline CDR1 and CDR2: SGHRS and YFSETQ. The CDR3 is 13 amino acids. A single record per CDR3 protein comes from TCRdb applying MiXCR to the reads. The data hold about 18,000 distinct CDR3 sequences, with roughly a tenth observed a single time. Sample share makes this clonotype medium-sized (0.01 to 0.1%). The clonotype originates from a human donor in good health. The sample comprised CD4+ T cells, either the whole sample or a sorted fraction (not recorded which). The chain is built from TRBV5-1 and TRBJ1-3, with D possibly matching TRBD1 (5 bases). The CDR3 DNA reads TGCGCCAGCAGCGACGCTCCGGGACCGGGAGGATATTTT. This encodes CASSDAPGPGGYF.